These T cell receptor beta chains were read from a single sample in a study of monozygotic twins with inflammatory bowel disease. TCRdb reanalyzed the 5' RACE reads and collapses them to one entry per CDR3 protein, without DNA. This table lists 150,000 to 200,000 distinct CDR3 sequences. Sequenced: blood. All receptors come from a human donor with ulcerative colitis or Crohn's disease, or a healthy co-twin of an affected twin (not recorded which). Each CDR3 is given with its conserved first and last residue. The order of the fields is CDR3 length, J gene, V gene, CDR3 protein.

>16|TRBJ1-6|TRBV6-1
CASSRQQDLWGSPLHF
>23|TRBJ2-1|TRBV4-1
CASSHHLDRLAGVPDSSYNEQFF
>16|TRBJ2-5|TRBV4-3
CASSQETSGRFETQYF
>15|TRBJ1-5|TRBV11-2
CASSFATGDNQPQHF
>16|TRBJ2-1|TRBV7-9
CASSLAFRAKHNEQFF
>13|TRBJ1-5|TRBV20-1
CSASTGLGQPQHF
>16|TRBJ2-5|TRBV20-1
CSASLSRAGVKETQYF
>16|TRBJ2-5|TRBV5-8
CASSLEGGRFQETQYF
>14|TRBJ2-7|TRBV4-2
CASSQKGRPPEQYF
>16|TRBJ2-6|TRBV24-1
CATSDFKVSGANVLTF